This is a list of T cell receptor beta chains from one sample in a study of blood T cell repertoires in COVID-19. The table came from immunoSEQ multiplex PCR; TCRdb's copy has only in-frame clones and leaves some out. The sample holds tens of thousands of clones, about 90% seen once. Input material: peripheral blood. The receptors derive from a human donor in a cohort sampled during active COVID-19. Both conserved end residues are part of each CDR3. The D gene is left open where the match is weak. The size of a clone is reported for some rows only, either as once, few or many, or as a class for expanded clones.

clone_size: NA; v_call: TRBV9; d_call: TRBD2; j_call: TRBJ2-7; cdr3_nt: TGTGCCAGCAGCGCCACGACTAGCGGGGGGGCGATTTACGAGCAGTACTTC; cdr3_aa: CASSATTSGGAIYEQYF
clone_size: NA; v_call: TRBV2; d_call: TRBD1; j_call: TRBJ1-4; cdr3_nt: TGTGCCAGCGGGCAGGGGGCTGGTAATGAAAAACTGTTTTTT; cdr3_aa: CASGQGAGNEKLFF
clone_size: NA; v_call: TRBV7-3; d_call: TRBD2; j_call: TRBJ2-1; cdr3_nt: TGTGCCAGCAGCTTATCCGGACTAGCGAGTTTCGGTGAGCAGTTCTTC; cdr3_aa: CASSLSGLASFGEQFF
clone_size: NA; v_call: TRBV5-4; d_call: NA; j_call: TRBJ1-2; cdr3_nt: TGTGCCAGCAGTTTTACACCACCTAACTATGGCTACACCTTC; cdr3_aa: CASSFTPPNYGYTF
clone_size: NA; v_call: TRBV5-1; d_call: NA; j_call: TRBJ2-7; cdr3_nt: TGCGCCAGCAGCTTGGGGCTCTCCCCCAGGGGGGACACCTACGAGCAGTACTTC; cdr3_aa: CASSLGLSPRGDTYEQYF
clone_size: NA; v_call: TRBV6-5; d_call: TRBD2; j_call: TRBJ2-5; cdr3_nt: TGTGCCAGCAGTAATAGCGGGGGCCCTGGCGAGACCCAGTACTTC; cdr3_aa: CASSNSGGPGETQYF
clone_size: NA; v_call: TRBV19; d_call: NA; j_call: TRBJ1-2; cdr3_nt: TGTGCCAGTAGTATCTTACAGGGCAGCAGGGGCTACACCTTC; cdr3_aa: CASSILQGSRGYTF
clone_size: NA; v_call: TRBV30; d_call: NA; j_call: TRBJ2-2; cdr3_nt: TGTGCCTGGAGTTTTACGAACACCGGGGAGCTGTTTTTT; cdr3_aa: CAWSFTNTGELFF
clone_size: NA; v_call: TRBV15; d_call: NA; j_call: TRBJ1-1; cdr3_nt: TGTGCCACCAGCAGAGATGGCGGGGCGGCCATGAACACTGAAGCTTTCTTT; cdr3_aa: CATSRDGGAAMNTEAFF
clone_size: NA; v_call: TRBV18; d_call: NA; j_call: TRBJ1-2; cdr3_nt: TGTGCCAGCTCACCAACCGCACGAGCTAACTATGGCTACACCTTC; cdr3_aa: CASSPTARANYGYTF
clone_size: many; v_call: TRBV9; d_call: NA; j_call: TRBJ2-1; cdr3_nt: TGTGCCAGCAGCGGGCGGTCGGGGAGAGAGTTCTTC; cdr3_aa: CASSGRSGREFF
clone_size: NA; v_call: TRBV12-3/TRBV12-4; d_call: TRBD1; j_call: TRBJ1-2; cdr3_nt: TGTGCCAGCAGTGCCGGGACAGGGACTGGCTACACCTTC; cdr3_aa: CASSAGTGTGYTF
clone_size: NA; v_call: TRBV10-3; d_call: TRBD1; j_call: TRBJ2-7; cdr3_nt: TGTGCCATCGGAGGGCGACAGGGGGCCTACGAGCAGTACTTC; cdr3_aa: CAIGGRQGAYEQYF
clone_size: NA; v_call: TRBV5-4; d_call: TRBD2; j_call: TRBJ2-3; cdr3_nt: TGTGCCAGCAGCTCCGGGACTAGCGGGGGCACAGATACGCAGTATTTT; cdr3_aa: CASSSGTSGGTDTQYF
clone_size: NA; v_call: TRBV20-1; d_call: NA; j_call: TRBJ1-4; cdr3_nt: TGCAGTGCTAGTATAGGGCCGGGGGAAAAACTGTTTTTT; cdr3_aa: CSASIGPGEKLFF
clone_size: NA; v_call: TRBV11-2; d_call: TRBD2; j_call: TRBJ2-1; cdr3_nt: TGTGCCAGCAGCTTTACTAGCGGGGGTTACAATGAGCAGTTCTTC; cdr3_aa: CASSFTSGGYNEQFF
clone_size: NA; v_call: TRBV12-3/TRBV12-4; d_call: NA; j_call: TRBJ1-2; cdr3_nt: TGTGCCAGCAGTCCAACAGGATTCTATGGCTACACCTTC; cdr3_aa: CASSPTGFYGYTF
clone_size: once; v_call: TRBV9; d_call: NA; j_call: TRBJ2-7; cdr3_nt: TGTGCCAGCATTCTCAGGGGCGGCTCCCCATACTACGAGCAGTACTTC; cdr3_aa: CASILRGGSPYYEQYF
clone_size: NA; v_call: TRBV4-1; d_call: NA; j_call: TRBJ1-1; cdr3_nt: TGCGCCAGCAGTCCGAGAGGCCCGAACACTGAAGCTTTCTTT; cdr3_aa: CASSPRGPNTEAFF
clone_size: NA; v_call: TRBV9; d_call: TRBD2; j_call: TRBJ2-7; cdr3_nt: TGTGCCAGCAGCGGAAGCGCGACTAGCGGCTACGAGCAGTACTTC; cdr3_aa: CASSGSATSGYEQYF
clone_size: once; v_call: TRBV30; d_call: NA; j_call: TRBJ1-1; cdr3_nt: TGTGCCTGGAGTAAGGACAGGAACACTGAAGCTTTCTTT; cdr3_aa: CAWSKDRNTEAFF
clone_size: NA; v_call: TRBV3-1/TRBV3-2; d_call: TRBD1; j_call: TRBJ1-1; cdr3_nt: TGTGCCAGCAGCTCCCGGGACAGGGGATTGGGCACTGAAGCTTTCTTT; cdr3_aa: CASSSRDRGLGTEAFF
clone_size: few; v_call: TRBV7-9; d_call: NA; j_call: TRBJ2-7; cdr3_nt: TGTGCCAGCAGCTTAGCGCACGGTCAGGGGGACTGGTACGAGCAGTACTTC; cdr3_aa: CASSLAHGQGDWYEQYF
clone_size: NA; v_call: TRBV15; d_call: NA; j_call: TRBJ1-5; cdr3_nt: TGTGCCACCAGCAGACAACAGGTTCCGAATCAGCCCCAGCATTTT; cdr3_aa: CATSRQQVPNQPQHF
clone_size: NA; v_call: TRBV19; d_call: TRBD1; j_call: TRBJ1-6; cdr3_nt: TGTGCCAGTAGTGCCAGACAGGGCACCTATAATTCACCCCTCCACTTT; cdr3_aa: CASSARQGTYNSPLHF
clone_size: NA; v_call: TRBV6-5; d_call: TRBD1; j_call: TRBJ1-2; cdr3_nt: TGTGCCAGCAGCCTGACAGGGAATCACTATGGCTACACCTTC; cdr3_aa: CASSLTGNHYGYTF
clone_size: NA; v_call: TRBV30; d_call: NA; j_call: TRBJ1-3; cdr3_nt: TGTGCCTGGATCCCGCGGGGAAACACCATATATTTT; cdr3_aa: CAWIPRGNTIYF
clone_size: few; v_call: TRBV29-1; d_call: NA; j_call: TRBJ1-5; cdr3_nt: TGCAGCGCGGCCCAGGGAAGCCAGCCCCAGCATTTT; cdr3_aa: CSAAQGSQPQHF
clone_size: NA; v_call: TRBV6-5; d_call: TRBD2; j_call: TRBJ2-7; cdr3_nt: TGTGCCAGCAGTTACTCTGGGACTAGCGGGGGAATGGGGCAGTACTTC; cdr3_aa: CASSYSGTSGGMGQYF
clone_size: NA; v_call: TRBV5-8; d_call: TRBD2; j_call: TRBJ2-1; cdr3_nt: TGTGCCAGCACCCCGGGGGGGGGCTCCTACAATGAGCAGTTCTTC; cdr3_aa: CASTPGGGSYNEQFF
clone_size: NA; v_call: TRBV6-4; d_call: NA; j_call: TRBJ2-2; cdr3_nt: TGTGCCAGCAGCTCTTGGAACACCGGGGAGCTGTTTTTT; cdr3_aa: CASSSWNTGELFF
clone_size: NA; v_call: TRBV5-1; d_call: TRBD1; j_call: TRBJ1-1; cdr3_nt: TGCGCCAGCAGCCCGACAGGGTTTACTGAAGCTTTCTTT; cdr3_aa: CASSPTGFTEAFF
clone_size: NA; v_call: TRBV4-3; d_call: NA; j_call: TRBJ2-7; cdr3_nt: TGCGCCAGCAGCCAAGAATTAATCGGGACGGGGGAAGTCGAGCAGTACTTC; cdr3_aa: CASSQELIGTGEVEQYF
clone_size: NA; v_call: TRBV7-7; d_call: NA; j_call: TRBJ2-2; cdr3_nt: TGTGCTAGCAGCTTAGCCCCCAGGTCCGGGGAGCTGTTTTTT; cdr3_aa: CASSLAPRSGELFF
clone_size: once; v_call: TRBV6-5; d_call: TRBD1; j_call: TRBJ1-1; cdr3_nt: TGTGCCAGCAGGGGACAGGCCGGGAACACTGAAGCTTTCTTT; cdr3_aa: CASRGQAGNTEAFF
clone_size: once; v_call: TRBV3-1/TRBV3-2; d_call: NA; j_call: TRBJ1-2; cdr3_nt: TGTGCCAGCAGCCCCCGACAGAGTTATGGCTACACCTTC; cdr3_aa: CASSPRQSYGYTF
clone_size: NA; v_call: TRBV10-3; d_call: TRBD1; j_call: TRBJ1-2; cdr3_nt: TGTGCCAACCGACCGGGACAGGGGAGCTATGGCTACACCTTC; cdr3_aa: CANRPGQGSYGYTF
clone_size: NA; v_call: TRBV10-3; d_call: NA; j_call: TRBJ1-3; cdr3_nt: TGTGCCATTAACAGGGATGGTGGAAACACCATATATTTT; cdr3_aa: CAINRDGGNTIYF
clone_size: NA; v_call: TRBV5-1; d_call: NA; j_call: TRBJ1-2; cdr3_nt: TGCGCCAGCAGCTTAACAGTGGAACGGGGCTACACCTTC; cdr3_aa: CASSLTVERGYTF
clone_size: NA; v_call: TRBV6-1; d_call: NA; j_call: TRBJ1-4; cdr3_nt: TGTGCCAGCAGTGAAGCCATTGGAGGTACTAATGAAAAACTGTTTTTT; cdr3_aa: CASSEAIGGTNEKLFF
clone_size: NA; v_call: TRBV4-3; d_call: NA; j_call: TRBJ2-7; cdr3_nt: TGCGCCAGCAGCCAAGAGGGGGAGGCTTTCGAGCAGTACTTC; cdr3_aa: CASSQEGEAFEQYF
clone_size: NA; v_call: TRBV11-1; d_call: NA; j_call: TRBJ1-6; cdr3_nt: TGTGCCAGCAGCGTACACAGGACAGCTTATAATTCACCCCTCCACTTT; cdr3_aa: CASSVHRTAYNSPLHF
clone_size: NA; v_call: TRBV19; d_call: NA; j_call: TRBJ2-2; cdr3_nt: TGTGCCAGTAGTATAATTGAGGCCGGGGAGCTGTTTTTT; cdr3_aa: CASSIIEAGELFF
clone_size: NA; v_call: TRBV27; d_call: TRBD2; j_call: TRBJ2-5; cdr3_nt: TGTGCCAGCAGTTCCTCGGGACTAGCGGGGGCCCAAGAGACCCAGTACTTC; cdr3_aa: CASSSSGLAGAQETQYF
clone_size: NA; v_call: TRBV7-3; d_call: NA; j_call: TRBJ2-7; cdr3_nt: TGTGCCAGCAGCCTCGGGGGACAGAACTACGAGCAGTACTTC; cdr3_aa: CASSLGGQNYEQYF
clone_size: NA; v_call: TRBV18; d_call: TRBD1; j_call: TRBJ1-6; cdr3_nt: TGTGCCAGCTCACGCGGGACAGAAGATAATTCACCCCTCCACTTT; cdr3_aa: CASSRGTEDNSPLHF
clone_size: NA; v_call: TRBV4-1; d_call: TRBD1; j_call: TRBJ1-1; cdr3_nt: TGCGCCAGCAGCCAAGGGGGCAGGGGGAGAACTGAAGCTTTCTTT; cdr3_aa: CASSQGGRGRTEAFF
clone_size: NA; v_call: TRBV5-1; d_call: NA; j_call: TRBJ2-5; cdr3_nt: TGCGCCAGCAGCTTTTGGGGGGGGGCCTTGGAGACCCAGTACTTC; cdr3_aa: CASSFWGGALETQYF